This T cell receptor (beta chain) was profiled in a study of blood T cell repertoires in COVID-19. Study-level information: Acute and convalescent COVID-19 specimens originated in the United States, Italy and Spain.

Sequencing was performed with immunoSEQ multiplex PCR; in TCRdb, only in-frame clones are kept and a portion is missing. The top ten hold roughly 3.6% of the sample, which has a few hundred thousand clones, about 80% seen once. This CDR3 is built from 16 residues. Germline values: CDR1 LGHNA, CDR2 YNFKEQ. Trimming took 4 bases from V and 10 from J; bases not matched to a gene: 15. Two negative PCRs, clearance, or symptom resolution had been documented for recovered Cohort 3 donors. The chain links TRBV4-2 to TRBJ2-1; 8 nucleotides agree with TRBD2. The specimen sequenced was PBMCs or T cells enriched from blood (not recorded which). The source of this sequence is a man aged 45-65 years who had recovered from COVID-19. The CDR3 region is CASSPTAGAVGREQFF. CDR3 bases: TGTGCCAGCAGCCCGACAGCGGGAGCGGTGGGGAGGGAGCAGTTCTTC.